This entry lists 20 T cell receptor beta chains sequenced from one sample in a study of graft-versus-host responses after intestinal transplantation. Using immunoSEQ multiplex PCR, the repertoire was profiled, and TCRdb retains in-frame clones only, with some absent. The sample shows roughly 40,000 clones, nearly 90% of them seen only once. This specimen consisted of PBMCs, obtained around 270 days after transplant. The receptors come from a human patient who received an intestinal transplant, so some T cells may come from the graft donor.

The CDR3 DNA is TGTGCCAGCAGCCCTGACAGGTTATCCTACGAGCAGTACTTC. It is translated as CASSPDRLSYEQYF. The chain combines TRBV7-9 with TRBJ2-5; a weak D match, TRBD1 (6 bases). The DNA matches TRBJ2-7 better at its end, which makes the J call doubtful. Germline V lookup: CDR1 SEHNR, CDR2 FQNEAQ (reference sequence). The CDR3 contains 14 residues.

The chain has TRBV7-2 and TRBJ2-3; 10 positions agree with TRBD2. The trim removed 5 bases at V and 0 bases at J, leaving 8 bases unmatched. CDR1 and CDR2 from the germline V gene are SGHTA and FQGNSA. This CDR3 region has 17 residues. The CDR3 region is CASSLTWTSGSTDTQYF. CDR3 sequence (DNA): TGTGCCAGCAGCCTAACCTGGACTAGCGGTAGCACAGATACGCAGTATTTT.

This clone was seen a single time. This rearrangement joins TRBV11-2 to TRBJ2-2; no definite D call. V lost 6 bases, J lost 1 base, and 15 bases lay in between. CDR1 and CDR2 (germline): SGHAT, FQNNGV. The CDR3 has 16 residues. The CDR3 DNA is TGTGCCAGCAGGTTTTGGACCCGAGTGAACACCGGGGAGCTGTTTTTT. Its protein product is CASRFWTRVNTGELFF.

In this sample, this clone turned up a few times. The chain employs TRBV9 and TRBJ1-2; TRBD1 matches at 9 bases. The V segment lost 0 bases and the J segment 7 bases; nucleotides outside the gene matches: 7. This CDR3 contains 15 residues. Germline V gives CDR1 SGDLS, CDR2 YYNGEE. CDR3 sequence reads: CASSVDPGTGPGYTF. CDR3 sequence (DNA): TGTGCCAGCAGCGTAGATCCCGGGACAGGGCCTGGCTACACCTTC.

This sequence joins TRBV4-1 and TRBJ2-5; D not certain. CDR1 and CDR2 (germline): MGHRA, YSYEKL. Trimming pared 2 bases from V and 5 bases from J, leaving 15 bases between. The CDR3 sequence is 15 residues long. CDR3 region: CASSQTNRGLETQYF. In DNA, the CDR3 is TGCGCCAGCAGCCAAACTAATAGAGGCTTGGAGACCCAGTACTTC.

The CDR3 DNA is TGCGCCAGCAGTGATAAGCGGGGGGGTGACAATGAGCAGTTCTTC. It is translated as CASSDKRGGDNEQFF. The chain recombines TRBV10-1 with TRBJ2-1, with 10 bases fitting TRBD2. CDR3 size: 15 residues. Germline V lookup: CDR1 WNHNN, CDR2 SYGVQD (reference sequence). V gave up 3 bases and J gave up 5 bases; unmatched junction bases: 4.

The chain links TRBV19 to TRBJ2-7; possible D gene TRBD2, 6 bases. V was clipped by 0 bases and J by 3 bases, with 18 bases between them. CDR1 LNHDA and CDR2 SQIVND come from the germline V gene (reference sequence). CDR3 length equals 17 residues. CDR3 amino acids: CASSIDYPGSIIYEQYF. In DNA, the CDR3 is TGTGCCAGTAGTATAGACTACCCCGGGAGCATCATCTACGAGCAGTACTTC.

CDR3 nucleotides: TGCGCCAGCAGCCAAGCCGTTGTGGGGGCGGTCGGGGAGCTGTTTTTT. Encoded protein: CASSQAVVGAVGELFF. The chain carries TRBV4-1 and TRBJ2-2; weak D call: TRBD1 (6 bases). This CDR3 region has 16 residues. Trimming shortened V by 1 base and J by 7 bases, and 16 bases separated the two germline ends. CDR1 is MGHRA, CDR2 YSYEKL, per germline.

The rearrangement uses TRBV4-1 and TRBJ2-4, with 11 bases matching TRBD1. The CDR3 runs to 18 residues. The V and J ends lost 1 base and 2 bases, in that order; junction bases with no gene match: 7. Per the germline V gene, CDR1 is MGHRA and CDR2 is YSYEKL. The CDR3 DNA reads as TGCGCCAGCAGCCAAGGGGACAGGGGGGTAGGTTCCAAAAACATTCAGTACTTC. Translated: CASSQGDRGVGSKNIQYF.

Only one count was recorded for this clone. The chain combines TRBV5-1 with TRBJ2-1; D gene unclear. Germline lookup yields CDR1 SGHRS and CDR2 YFSETQ. This CDR3 comprises 12 residues. V lost 0 bases and J lost 7, with 5 bases in between. CDR3 sequence (DNA): TGCGCCAGCAGCTTGGGAAGGAATGAGCAGTTCTTC. It encodes CASSLGRNEQFF.

The chain is built from TRBV7-9 and TRBJ2-1; D not resolved. Germline lookup yields CDR1 SEHNR and CDR2 FQNEAQ (reference sequence). Trimming shortened V by 3 bases and J by 10 bases, and 10 bases separated the two germline ends. The CDR3 is 12 amino acids. The CDR3 spells CASSFHGREQFF. The CDR3 bases are TGTGCCAGCAGCTTCCATGGGCGGGAGCAGTTCTTC.

The V and J genes are TRBV18 and TRBJ2-1; a weak D match, TRBD2 (7 bases). This CDR3 is 17 amino acids long. V gave up 1 base and J gave up 1 base, with 14 bases separating them. In germline, CDR1 is KGHSH, CDR2 LQKENI. CDR3 bases: TGTGCCAGCTCACCACGCGCGGGGGCATGGTCCTACAATGAGCAGTTCTTC. It yields the protein CASSPRAGAWSYNEQFF.

V gene TRBV5-1 combines with J gene TRBJ2-1, with TRBD2 matching 12 bases. The CDR3 contains 18 residues. Germline V gene sequence: CDR1 SGHRS, CDR2 YFSETQ. V trimming: 0 bases; J trimming: 1 base; junction bases outside the gene matches: 5. Written as DNA, the CDR3 is TGCGCCAGCAGCTTGGAGACTAGCGGGGGTGTATCCTACAATGAGCAGTTCTTC. This sequence encodes CASSLETSGGVSYNEQFF.

The chain recombines TRBV5-4 with TRBJ1-1, with 9 bases fitting TRBD1. Germline V gene sequence: CDR1 SGHNT, CDR2 YYREEE (reference sequence). With V trimmed by 3 bases and J by 1 base, 7 bases remained unmatched. The length of the CDR3 is 16 residues. The CDR3 reads CASSSRTGAANTEAFF. In DNA, the CDR3 is TGTGCCAGCAGCTCAAGGACAGGGGCCGCGAACACTGAAGCTTTCTTT.

In nucleotides, the CDR3 is TGCGCCAGCAGCCATTCCGTCACAGATACGCAGTATTTT. Amino acids: CASSHSVTDTQYF. This chain links TRBV4-1 with TRBJ2-3, with no clear D. Trimming pared 3 bases from V and 2 bases from J, leaving 6 bases between. Per germline, CDR1 MGHRA and CDR2 YSYEKL. CDR3 length: 13 residues.

The CDR3 region has the DNA TGTGCCAGCAACCCGACGAGAGACTCCTACAATGAGCAGTTCTTC. Translation gives CASNPTRDSYNEQFF. The chain links TRBV27 to TRBJ2-1; D unresolved. CDR1 MNHEY and CDR2 SMNVEV come from the germline V gene (reference sequence). The CDR3 contains 15 residues. Trimming stripped 7 bases from V and 0 bases from J, with 13 bases between.

The chain couples TRBV6-5 to TRBJ2-2; D may be TRBD1 or TRBD2 (6 bases each). The CDR3 consists of 15 residues. V was shortened by 3 bases and J by 6 bases, with 14 bases between the two germline ends. Germline loops: CDR1 MNHEY, CDR2 SVGAGI. CDR3 nucleotides: TGTGCCAGCAGTTATCCGGGGGCGGTCTCCGGGGAGCTGTTTTTT. Its protein is CASSYPGAVSGELFF.

The V gene is TRBV4-1, the J gene TRBJ1-4; D is unresolved. Looked up from germline, CDR1 is MGHRA and CDR2 is YSYEKL. Trimming took 6 bases from V and 8 from J, leaving 16 bases between them. This CDR3 has 14 amino acids. This chain's CDR3 is CASRRIGLEEKLFF. The CDR3 DNA is TGCGCCAGCAGAAGAATAGGGCTGGAGGAAAAACTGTTTTTT.

As DNA, the CDR3 is TGCGCCAGAGGAGGAGGGCAGTTCTTC. This sequence encodes CARGGGQFF. V and J are TRBV23-1 and TRBJ2-1; D is perhaps TRBD2 (5 bases). TRBV23-1 falls under the ORF class, with uncertain function. V shed 9 bases and J shed 12 bases, with 9 bases lying between them. The CDR3 sequence is 9 residues long.

The rearrangement uses TRBV5-1 and TRBJ2-2; D is ambiguous. This CDR3 has 14 residues. Trimming left V 2 bases short and J 5 bases short, with 10 bases between. Germline lookup yields CDR1 SGHRS and CDR2 YFSETQ. The CDR3 loop is CASSLPGFTGELFF. The CDR3 bases are TGCGCCAGCAGCTTACCCGGCTTTACCGGGGAGCTGTTTTTT.